The 24 T cell receptor beta chains below come from one sample, sequenced in a study of CD8+ T cells in alopecia areata. Treatment noted: oral pan-JAK inhibitor, 5-10 mg twice daily. Sequencing templates came from extracted RNA that was reverse transcribed into cDNA. The assay was immunoSEQ multiplex PCR, and TCRdb's table has in-frame clones only and misses some. Of 95,000 to 110,000 clones in the sample, less than 90% were seen once. This specimen was CD8+ T cells sorted from blood, taken at week 24, from a patient treated with tofacitinib. The receptors shown here come from a human donor with alopecia areata.

This clone was detected a few times. The chain has TRBV6-1 and TRBJ2-7; possible D gene TRBD2, 6 bases. V was shortened by 5 bases and J by 3 bases, with 14 bases between the two germline ends. Germline values: CDR1 MNHNS, CDR2 SASEGT. This CDR3 is 14 amino acids long. DNA for the CDR3: TGTGCCAGCAGTCTAGCAGGAGGGCTCTACGAGCAGTACTTC. Its protein product is CASSLAGGLYEQYF.

The chain has TRBV7-2 and TRBJ2-1; TRBD2 agrees at 12 bases. CDR3 size: 14 residues. Trimming took 5 bases from V and 7 from J; bases not matched to a gene: 3. The V gene's germline CDR1 is SGHTA and CDR2 FQGNSA. The DNA of the CDR3 is TGTGCCAGCAGCCCTACTAGCGGGGGGAATGAGCAGTTCTTC. It yields the protein CASSPTSGGNEQFF.

V is TRBV4-1 and J is TRBJ1-1; D is possibly TRBD1 (6 bases). This CDR3 is 16 amino acids long. Germline V gives CDR1 MGHRA, CDR2 YSYEKL. The V end lost 1 base, the J end lost 3 bases, and 15 bases lay between the germline ends. CDR3 DNA sequence: TGCGCCAGCAGCCAAGCGATCCGGGACACCCACACTGAAGCTTTCTTT. As protein: CASSQAIRDTHTEAFF.

The chain has TRBV2 and TRBJ2-7, with D possibly matching TRBD2 (6 bases). Germline V CDR1 and CDR2: SNHLY, FYNNEI. The CDR3 has 14 amino acids. The V end was cut by 8 bases, the J end by 2 bases, with 16 bases between. The CDR3 loop is CASLEIGGAYEQYF. The DNA of the CDR3 is TGTGCCAGCTTAGAAATCGGGGGAGCCTACGAGCAGTACTTC.

V is TRBV1 and J is TRBJ1-3. TRBV1 corresponds to a pseudogene. The CDR3 is made up of 18 amino acids. Written as DNA, the CDR3 is TGCACCAGCAGCCAAGATAGGGGAATTTGGGAGCCTGGAAACACCATATATTTT. Its translation: CTSSQDRGIWEPGNTIYF.

V usage is TRBV25-1 and J usage is TRBJ2-4; 8 nucleotides align to TRBD1. This CDR3 is 17 amino acids long. The V segment lost 3 bases and the J segment 0 bases; nucleotides outside the gene matches: 7. Looked up from germline, CDR1 is MGHDK and CDR2 is SYGVNS. The CDR3 is CASSDWDRSLAKNIQYF. CDR3 DNA: TGTGCCAGCAGTGACTGGGACAGGAGTTTAGCCAAAAACATTCAGTACTTC.

This chain uses TRBV30 with TRBJ2-7; 9 nucleotides match TRBD1. With 8 bases clipped from V and 6 bases from J, the junction kept 5 bases outside the gene matches. The germline V gene has CDR1 GTSNPN and CDR2 SVGIG (reference sequence). The CDR3 sequence is 11 residues long. CDR3 sequence reads: CAGDRVAEQYF. For the CDR3, the DNA is TGTGCCGGGGACAGGGTAGCCGAGCAGTACTTC. The full variable domain, rest sourced from reference TRBV30 and TRBJ2-7, is SQTIHQWPATLVQPVGSPLSLECTVEGTSNPNLYWYRQAAGRGLQLLFYSVGIGQISSEVPQNLSASRPQDRQFILSSKKLLLSDSGFYLCAGDRVAEQYFGPGTRLTVT.

The chain is built from TRBV29-1 and TRBJ2-7; 9 bases align to TRBD1. J gave up 2 bases and V 3 bases, and 8 bases lay outside the gene matches. Germline lookup yields CDR1 SQVTM and CDR2 ANQGSEA. The CDR3 covers 15 residues. CDR3 coding DNA: TGCAGCGTTGAGGTACCGGGACAGGGACCCTACGAGCAGTACTTC. Translating it yields CSVEVPGQGPYEQYF.

This clone was observed a single time. This chain joins TRBV2 and TRBJ1-1; TRBD1 matches at 7 bases. J was trimmed by 1 base and V by 6 bases; bases with no gene match: 8. Germline CDR1 and CDR2: SNHLY and FYNNEI. CDR3 size: 15 residues. The chain's CDR3 is CASRDKGAPNTEAFF. In DNA, the CDR3 is TGTGCCAGCAGAGACAAGGGGGCGCCGAACACTGAAGCTTTCTTT.

The chain is built from TRBV5-6 and TRBJ2-7; 9 nucleotides match TRBD1. Germline CDR1 is SGHDT and CDR2 is YYEEEE. V trimming: 5 bases; J trimming: 6 bases; junction bases outside the gene matches: 12. This CDR3 has 15 residues. CDR3 coding DNA: TGTGCCAGCAGTTTTAAACCGGGACAGGGTACCGAGCAGTACTTC. Residues: CASSFKPGQGTEQYF.

The gene calls are TRBV13 and TRBJ2-1; 11 bases map to TRBD2. This CDR3 has 16 residues. Per germline, CDR1 PRHDT and CDR2 FYEKMQ (reference sequence). With V trimmed by 5 bases and J by 8 bases, 11 bases remained unmatched. The CDR3, as DNA: TGTGCCAGCAGCCCCGGGCTAGCGGGGGGTTTGGATGAGCAGTTCTTC. It specifies CASSPGLAGGLDEQFF.

The chain has TRBV7-2 and TRBJ2-7; D is possibly TRBD1 or TRBD2 (5 bases each). Germline V gives CDR1 SGHTA, CDR2 FQGNSA. The length of the CDR3 is 15 residues. Trimming took off 3 bases at V and 4 bases at J, with 16 bases between the two ends. CDR3 coding DNA: TGTGCCAGCAGCTTTAGTCCCGGGACGGAATACGAGCAGTACTTC. Translated, it gives CASSFSPGTEYEQYF.

The rearrangement uses TRBV4-1 and TRBJ2-7; the match to TRBD1 covers 9 bases. With V trimmed by 0 bases and J by 4 bases, 4 bases remained unmatched. Germline CDR1 MGHRA, CDR2 YSYEKL. This CDR3 has 15 residues. In nucleotides, the CDR3 is TGCGCCAGCAGCCAAGAGCTGGACAGGGGTTACGAGCAGTACTTC. As protein: CASSQELDRGYEQYF.

This sequence joins TRBV7-9 and TRBJ2-5; 10 bases line up with TRBD1. TRBJ2-7 matches the DNA end more closely, so the J call is doubtful. Germline CDR1 is SEHNR and CDR2 is FQNEAQ (reference sequence). CDR3 length equals 14 residues. The DNA of the CDR3 is TGTGCCAGCAGCTTCGGACAGGGGGTTTACGAGCAGTACTTC. As protein: CASSFGQGVYEQYF.

The chain uses TRBV7-6 and TRBJ1-2; possibly TRBD1 for D (6 bases). Germline V CDR1 and CDR2: SGHVS, FNYEAQ. Trimming cost V 5 bases and J 5 bases, with 18 bases left between them. This CDR3 contains 15 residues. The CDR3 sequence is CASSPRPGGAYGYTF. The CDR3 DNA reads TGTGCCAGCAGCCCGAGACCCGGGGGCGCTTATGGCTACACCTTC. The full variable domain, completed using reference TRBV7-6 and TRBJ1-2, is GAGVSQSPRYKVTKRGQDVALRCDPISGHVSLYWYRQALGQGPEFLTYFNYEAQQDKSGLPNDRFSAERPEGSISTLTIQRTEQRDSAMYRCASSPRPGGAYGYTFGSGTRLTVV.

This chain joins TRBV28 and TRBJ2-1; D remains ambiguous. CDR3 size: 16 residues. The V gene lost 6 bases and the J gene lost 0 bases, with 15 bases spanning the gap. CDR1 is MDHEN and CDR2 is SYDVKM in the germline V gene. The CDR3: CASSPRGAHSYNEQFF. CDR3 nucleotide sequence: TGTGCCAGCAGCCCCCGCGGAGCGCACTCCTACAATGAGCAGTTCTTC.

The V call is TRBV7-9, the J call TRBJ2-5, with D perhaps TRBD2 (6 bases). V was pared by 8 bases and J by 2 bases, with 15 bases between. Germline values: CDR1 SEHNR, CDR2 FQNEAQ (reference sequence). The CDR3 has 14 amino acids. The CDR3 sequence: CASGIAAMQETQYF. CDR3 DNA sequence: TGTGCCAGCGGGATAGCGGCGATGCAAGAGACCCAGTACTTC.

The chain couples TRBV7-8 to TRBJ2-1; the D is unclear. V dropped 2 bases and J dropped 5 bases, with 7 bases sitting between them. CDR3 size: 13 residues. Germline V CDR1 and CDR2: SGHVS, FQNEAQ. The CDR3 loop reads CASSLQVNNEQFF. The DNA for the CDR3 is TGTGCCAGCAGCTTACAAGTAAACAATGAGCAGTTCTTC.

CDR3 region: CASSFGGTSGGSYNEQFF. The CDR3 nucleotides are TGTGCCAGCAGCTTTGGGGGGACTAGCGGGGGGTCCTACAATGAGCAGTTCTTC. The chain uses TRBV7-6 and TRBJ2-1; 15 bases map to TRBD2. Germline lookup yields CDR1 SGHVS and CDR2 FNYEAQ. CDR3 length: 18 amino acids. Trimming took 3 bases from V and 1 from J; bases not matched to a gene: 4.

The chain uses TRBV6-5 and TRBJ2-6; either TRBD1 or TRBD2 may fit D (5 bases each). CDR3 size: 15 residues. Germline assignment: CDR1 MNHEY and CDR2 SVGAGI. Trimming shortened V by 5 bases and J by 2 bases, and 10 bases separated the two germline ends. The CDR3 nucleotides are TGTGCCAGCAGTGTCCGGGGCACTGGGGCCAACGTCCTGACTTTC. Its translation is CASSVRGTGANVLTF.

The table lists this clone with a few counts. The CDR3 region is CASGFQVGTGPSRDTEAFF. The CDR3, as DNA: TGTGCTAGTGGTTTTCAAGTGGGGACAGGGCCCTCCAGAGACACTGAAGCTTTCTTT. The chain is built from TRBV12-5 and TRBJ1-1; 9 bases agree with TRBD1. The CDR3 is 19 amino acids. The junction had 17 bases not matched to a gene; V was cut back by 3 bases and J by 3 bases. Germline V lookup: CDR1 LGHNT, CDR2 FRNRAP.

The chain uses TRBV7-9 and TRBJ2-5; D is uncertain. The CDR3 spans 15 residues. V dropped 0 bases and J dropped 3 bases, with 11 bases sitting between them. CDR1 is SEHNR, CDR2 FQNEAQ, per germline (reference sequence). The CDR3 sequence: CASSLAPGYEETQYF. The CDR3 DNA follows: TGTGCCAGCAGCTTAGCGCCGGGCTACGAAGAGACCCAGTACTTC.

This clone was counted once. The chain is built from TRBV27 and TRBJ2-7; tentatively, D is TRBD2 (5 bases). The CDR3 has 16 residues. Germline lookup yields CDR1 MNHEY and CDR2 SMNVEV (reference sequence). V lost 6 bases, J lost 3 bases, and 21 bases lay in between. The CDR3 protein is CASSVLADFGSYEQYF. In nucleotides, the CDR3 is TGTGCCAGCAGCGTGCTCGCGGACTTTGGGAGCTACGAGCAGTACTTC.

V is TRBV20-1 and J is TRBJ1-2; D call uncertain. CDR3 length equals 9 residues. Germline V gene lookup returns CDR1 DFQATT and CDR2 SNEGSKA (reference sequence). With 5 bases removed from V and 6 bases from J, the gap between germline ends came to 4 bases. The CDR3 reads CSAADGYTF. CDR3 in DNA: TGCAGTGCTGCTGATGGCTACACCTTC.